This TCR beta chain was retrieved from a study of control samples from healthy donors and cancer patients. CDR1 LGHNA and CDR2 YSLEER come from the germline V gene. The CDR3 has 14 amino acids. The V gene lost 0 bases and the J gene lost 0 bases, with 5 bases spanning the gap. The data were produced by immunoSEQ multiplex PCR, yet TCRdb's version contains in-frame clones alone and is incomplete. This table has tens of thousands of clones, 90% to 95% appearing once. The material sequenced was blood. The chain couples TRBV4-3 to TRBJ1-1; D unclear. The clonotype comes from a man aged 45-60 years in good health. For the CDR3, the DNA is TGCGCCAGCAGCCAAGACGGCATGAACACTGAAGCTTTCTTT. Its translation: CASSQDGMNTEAFF.